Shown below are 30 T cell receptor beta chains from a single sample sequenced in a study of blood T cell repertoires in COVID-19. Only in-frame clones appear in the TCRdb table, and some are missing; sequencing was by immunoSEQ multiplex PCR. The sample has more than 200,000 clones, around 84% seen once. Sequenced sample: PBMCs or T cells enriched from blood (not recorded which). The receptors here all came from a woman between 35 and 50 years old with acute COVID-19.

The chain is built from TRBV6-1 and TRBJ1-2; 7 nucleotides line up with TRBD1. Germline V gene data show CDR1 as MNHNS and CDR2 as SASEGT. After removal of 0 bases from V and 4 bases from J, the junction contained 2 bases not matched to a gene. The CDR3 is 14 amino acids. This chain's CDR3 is CASSEASGGYGYTF. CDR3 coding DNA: TGTGCCAGCAGTGAAGCTTCAGGGGGCTATGGCTACACCTTC.

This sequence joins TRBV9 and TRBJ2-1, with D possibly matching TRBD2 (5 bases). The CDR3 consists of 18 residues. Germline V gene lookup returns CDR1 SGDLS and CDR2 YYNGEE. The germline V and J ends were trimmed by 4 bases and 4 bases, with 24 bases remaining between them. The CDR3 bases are TGTGCCAGCAGCATTAACCCAACTTCCGACGGGGTTTACAATGAGCAGTTCTTC. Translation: CASSINPTSDGVYNEQFF.

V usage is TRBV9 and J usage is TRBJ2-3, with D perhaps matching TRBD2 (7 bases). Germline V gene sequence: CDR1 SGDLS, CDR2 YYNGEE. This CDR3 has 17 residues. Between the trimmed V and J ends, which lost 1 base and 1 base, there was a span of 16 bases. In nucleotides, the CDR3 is TGTGCCAGCAGCGTAACCGACGGGGGGCGTGGCACAGATACGCAGTATTTT. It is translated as CASSVTDGGRGTDTQYF. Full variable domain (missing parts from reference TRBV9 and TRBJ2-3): DSGVTQTPKHLITATGQRVTLRCSPRSGDLSVYWYQQSLDQGLQFLIQYYNGEERAKGNILERFSAQQFPDLHSELNLSSLELGDSALYFCASSVTDGGRGTDTQYFGPGTRLTVL.

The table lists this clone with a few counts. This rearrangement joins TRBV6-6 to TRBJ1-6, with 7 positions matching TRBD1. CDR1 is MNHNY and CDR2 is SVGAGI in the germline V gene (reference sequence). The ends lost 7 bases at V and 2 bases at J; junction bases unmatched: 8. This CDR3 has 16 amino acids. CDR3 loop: CASTDRRGPYNSPLHF. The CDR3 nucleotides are TGTGCCAGCACCGACAGGAGGGGGCCCTATAATTCACCCCTCCACTTT.

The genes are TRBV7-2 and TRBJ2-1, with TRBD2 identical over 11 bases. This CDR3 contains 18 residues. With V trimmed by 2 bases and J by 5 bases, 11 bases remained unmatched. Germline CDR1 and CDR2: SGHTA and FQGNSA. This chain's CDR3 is CASSLTLAGASKHNEQFF. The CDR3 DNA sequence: TGTGCCAGCAGCTTAACACTAGCGGGAGCCTCAAAACACAATGAGCAGTTCTTC.

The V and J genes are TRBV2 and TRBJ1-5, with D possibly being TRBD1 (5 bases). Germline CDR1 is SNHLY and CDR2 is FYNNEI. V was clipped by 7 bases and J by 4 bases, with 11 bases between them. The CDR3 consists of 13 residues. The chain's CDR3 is CASMGTRNQPQHF. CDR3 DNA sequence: TGTGCCAGCATGGGGACTCGGAATCAGCCCCAGCATTTT.

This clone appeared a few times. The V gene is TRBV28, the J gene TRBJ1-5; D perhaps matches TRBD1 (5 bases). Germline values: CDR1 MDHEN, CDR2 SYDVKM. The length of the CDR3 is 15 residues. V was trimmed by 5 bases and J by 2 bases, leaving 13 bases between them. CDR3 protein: CASSEWGDGNQPQHF. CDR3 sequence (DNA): TGTGCCAGCAGTGAATGGGGGGACGGCAATCAGCCCCAGCATTTT.

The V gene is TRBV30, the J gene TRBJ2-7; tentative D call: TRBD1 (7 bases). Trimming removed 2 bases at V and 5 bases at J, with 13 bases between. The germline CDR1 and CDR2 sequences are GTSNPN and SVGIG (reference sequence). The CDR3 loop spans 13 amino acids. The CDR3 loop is CAWSRQGGDEQYF. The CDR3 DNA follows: TGTGCCTGGAGTCGACAGGGAGGCGACGAGCAGTACTTC.

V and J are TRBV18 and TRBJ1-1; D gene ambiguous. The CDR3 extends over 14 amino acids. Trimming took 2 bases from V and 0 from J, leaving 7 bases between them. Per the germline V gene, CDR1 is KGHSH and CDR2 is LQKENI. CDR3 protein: CASSPTNMNTEAFF. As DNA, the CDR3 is TGTGCCAGCTCACCAACGAACATGAACACTGAAGCTTTCTTT.

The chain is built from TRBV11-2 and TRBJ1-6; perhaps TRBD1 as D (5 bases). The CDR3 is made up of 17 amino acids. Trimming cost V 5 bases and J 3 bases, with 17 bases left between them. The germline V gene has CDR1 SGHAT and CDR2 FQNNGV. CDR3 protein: CASSHAQGRLYNSPLHF. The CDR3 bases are TGTGCCAGCAGCCACGCGCAGGGAAGGCTCTATAATTCACCCCTCCACTTT. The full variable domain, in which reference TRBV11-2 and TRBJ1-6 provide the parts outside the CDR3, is EAGVAQSPRYKIIEKRQSVAFWCNPISGHATLYWYQQILGQGPKLLIQFQNNGVVDDSQLPKDRFSAERLKGVDSTLKIQPAKLEDSAVYLCASSHAQGRLYNSPLHFGNGTRLTVT.

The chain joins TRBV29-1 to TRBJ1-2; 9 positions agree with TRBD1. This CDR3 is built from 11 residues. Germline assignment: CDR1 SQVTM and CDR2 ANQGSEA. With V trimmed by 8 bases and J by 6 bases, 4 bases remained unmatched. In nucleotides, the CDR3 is TGCAGCCTGAGGACAGGGGATGGCTACACCTTC. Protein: CSLRTGDGYTF.

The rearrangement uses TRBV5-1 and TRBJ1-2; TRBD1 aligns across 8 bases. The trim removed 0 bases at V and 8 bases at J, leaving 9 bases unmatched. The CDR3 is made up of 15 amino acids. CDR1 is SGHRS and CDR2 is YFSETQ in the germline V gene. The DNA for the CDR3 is TGCGCCAGCAGCTTGGCCAGGGGGCCGATTCGGGGCTACACCTTC. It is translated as CASSLARGPIRGYTF.

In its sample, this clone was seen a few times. CDR3: CASIPAGQGAFF. CDR3 sequence (DNA): TGTGCCAGCATCCCCGCCGGACAGGGGGCTTTCTTT. The V and J genes are TRBV28 and TRBJ1-1, with TRBD1 identical over 9 bases. Looked up from germline, CDR1 is MDHEN and CDR2 is SYDVKM. The CDR3 totals 12 residues. The ends lost 7 bases at V and 11 bases at J; junction bases unmatched: 8.

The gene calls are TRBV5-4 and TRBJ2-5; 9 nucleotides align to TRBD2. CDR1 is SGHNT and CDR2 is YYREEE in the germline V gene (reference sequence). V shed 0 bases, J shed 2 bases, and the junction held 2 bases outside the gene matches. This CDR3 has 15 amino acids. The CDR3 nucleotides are TGTGCCAGCAGCTTGGGACTAGCGGCTCAAGAGACCCAGTACTTC. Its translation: CASSLGLAAQETQYF.

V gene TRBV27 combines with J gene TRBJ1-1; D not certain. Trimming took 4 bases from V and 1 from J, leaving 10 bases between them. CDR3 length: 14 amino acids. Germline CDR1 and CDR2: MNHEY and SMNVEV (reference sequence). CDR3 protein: CASSSATGNTEAFF. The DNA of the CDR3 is TGTGCCAGCAGTTCGGCGACGGGGAACACTGAAGCTTTCTTT.

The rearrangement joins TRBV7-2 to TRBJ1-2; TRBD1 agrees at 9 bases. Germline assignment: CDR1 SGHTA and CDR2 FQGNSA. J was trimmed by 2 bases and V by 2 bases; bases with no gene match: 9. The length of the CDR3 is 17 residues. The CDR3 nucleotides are TGTGCCAGCAGCTTACCGCGGACAGGGGCGGTGAACTATGGCTACACCTTC. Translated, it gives CASSLPRTGAVNYGYTF.

The CDR3, as DNA: TGTGCCAGCAGTGAAACGGGGGGGGTTCGTGAAAAACTGTTTTTT. Translated: CASSETGGVREKLFF. The rearrangement joins TRBV2 to TRBJ1-4; tentatively, D is TRBD1 (5 bases). CDR3 length equals 15 residues. Germline loops: CDR1 SNHLY, CDR2 FYNNEI. Trimming removed 2 bases from V and 7 bases from J, with 14 bases in between.

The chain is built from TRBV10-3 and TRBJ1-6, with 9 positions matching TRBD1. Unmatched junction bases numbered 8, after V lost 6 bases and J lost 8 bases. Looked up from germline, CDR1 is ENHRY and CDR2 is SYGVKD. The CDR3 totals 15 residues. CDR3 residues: CAIRTGTGTYSPLHF. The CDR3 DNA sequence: TGTGCCATCAGGACCGGGACAGGGACATATTCACCCCTCCACTTT.

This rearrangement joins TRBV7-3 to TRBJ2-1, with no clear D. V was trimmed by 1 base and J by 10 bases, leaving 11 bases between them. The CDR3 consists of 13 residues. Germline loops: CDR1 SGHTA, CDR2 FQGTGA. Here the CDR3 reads CASSLNIADEQFF. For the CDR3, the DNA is TGTGCCAGCAGCTTAAATATAGCAGACGAGCAGTTCTTC.

CDR3 DNA sequence: TGTGCCAGCAGAGGACAGGGGGTTTATAGCAATCAGCCCCAGCATTTT. It codes for CASRGQGVYSNQPQHF. The chain couples TRBV2 to TRBJ1-5, with 10 bases identical to TRBD1. Trimming took 6 bases from V and 0 from J; bases not matched to a gene: 5. CDR3 length equals 16 residues. In germline, CDR1 is SNHLY, CDR2 FYNNEI.

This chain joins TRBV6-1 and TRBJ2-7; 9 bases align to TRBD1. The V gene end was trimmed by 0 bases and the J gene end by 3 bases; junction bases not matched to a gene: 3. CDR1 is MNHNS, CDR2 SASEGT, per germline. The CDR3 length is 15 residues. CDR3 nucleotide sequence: TGTGCCAGCAGTGAAGCGGGGACAGGGAACTACGAGCAGTACTTC. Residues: CASSEAGTGNYEQYF.

This CDR3 is CASSPPANRDEQFF. CDR3 sequence (DNA): TGTGCCAGCAGCCCACCCGCTAACAGGGATGAGCAGTTCTTC. The chain couples TRBV11-3 to TRBJ2-1; perhaps TRBD1 as D (6 bases). Trimming removed 5 bases at V and 8 bases at J, with 16 bases between. The CDR3 is 14 residues long. Per germline, CDR1 SGHNT and CDR2 YENEEA.

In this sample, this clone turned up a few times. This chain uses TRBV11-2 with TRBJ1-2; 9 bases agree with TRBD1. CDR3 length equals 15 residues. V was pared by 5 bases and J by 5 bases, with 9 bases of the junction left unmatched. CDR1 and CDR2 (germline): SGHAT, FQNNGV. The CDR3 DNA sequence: TGTGCCAGCAGCCCGGGGACAGGGACGGATTATGGCTACACCTTC. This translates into CASSPGTGTDYGYTF.

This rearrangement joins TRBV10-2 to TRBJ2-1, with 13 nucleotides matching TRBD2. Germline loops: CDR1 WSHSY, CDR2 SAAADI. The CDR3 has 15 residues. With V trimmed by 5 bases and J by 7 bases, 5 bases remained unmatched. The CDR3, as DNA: TGCGCCAGCAGTCCGGGACTAGCGGGACGGAATGAGCAGTTCTTC. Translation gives CASSPGLAGRNEQFF.

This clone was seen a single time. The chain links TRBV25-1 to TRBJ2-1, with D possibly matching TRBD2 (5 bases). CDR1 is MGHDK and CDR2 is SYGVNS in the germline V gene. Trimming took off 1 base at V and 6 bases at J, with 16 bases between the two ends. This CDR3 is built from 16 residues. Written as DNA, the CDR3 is TGTGCCAGCAGTGAATTAACGGGAATAGAATCCAATGAGCAGTTCTTC. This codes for CASSELTGIESNEQFF.

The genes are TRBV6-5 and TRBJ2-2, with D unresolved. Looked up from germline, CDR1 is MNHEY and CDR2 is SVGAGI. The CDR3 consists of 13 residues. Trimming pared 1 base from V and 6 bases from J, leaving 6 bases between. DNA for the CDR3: TGTGCCAGCAGTTACTTTCTCCCCGGGGAGCTGTTTTTT. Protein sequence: CASSYFLPGELFF.

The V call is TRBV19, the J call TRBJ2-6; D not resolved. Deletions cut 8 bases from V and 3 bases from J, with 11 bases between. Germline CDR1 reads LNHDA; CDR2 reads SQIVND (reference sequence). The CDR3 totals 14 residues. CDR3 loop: CASSTSGGANVLTF. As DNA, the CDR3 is TGTGCCAGTTCTACGAGTGGTGGGGCCAACGTCCTGACTTTC.

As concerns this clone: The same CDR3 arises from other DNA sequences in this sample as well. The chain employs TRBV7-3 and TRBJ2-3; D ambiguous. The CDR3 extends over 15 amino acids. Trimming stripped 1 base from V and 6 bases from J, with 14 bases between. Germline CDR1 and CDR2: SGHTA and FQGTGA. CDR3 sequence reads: CASSLSGGSGDTQYF. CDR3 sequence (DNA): TGTGCCAGCAGCTTAAGTGGCGGTTCCGGGGATACGCAGTATTTT.

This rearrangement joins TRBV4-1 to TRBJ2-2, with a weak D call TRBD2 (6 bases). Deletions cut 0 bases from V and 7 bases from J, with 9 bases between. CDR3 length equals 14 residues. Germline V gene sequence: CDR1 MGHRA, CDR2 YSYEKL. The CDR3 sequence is CASSQDAGFGELFF. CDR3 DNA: TGCGCCAGCAGCCAAGATGCGGGGTTCGGGGAGCTGTTTTTT.

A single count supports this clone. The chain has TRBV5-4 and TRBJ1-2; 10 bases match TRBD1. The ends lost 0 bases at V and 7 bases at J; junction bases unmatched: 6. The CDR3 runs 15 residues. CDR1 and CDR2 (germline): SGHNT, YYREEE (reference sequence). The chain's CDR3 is CASSLGGQGVAGYTF. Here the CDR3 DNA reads TGTGCCAGCAGCTTGGGAGGACAGGGGGTCGCTGGCTACACCTTC.